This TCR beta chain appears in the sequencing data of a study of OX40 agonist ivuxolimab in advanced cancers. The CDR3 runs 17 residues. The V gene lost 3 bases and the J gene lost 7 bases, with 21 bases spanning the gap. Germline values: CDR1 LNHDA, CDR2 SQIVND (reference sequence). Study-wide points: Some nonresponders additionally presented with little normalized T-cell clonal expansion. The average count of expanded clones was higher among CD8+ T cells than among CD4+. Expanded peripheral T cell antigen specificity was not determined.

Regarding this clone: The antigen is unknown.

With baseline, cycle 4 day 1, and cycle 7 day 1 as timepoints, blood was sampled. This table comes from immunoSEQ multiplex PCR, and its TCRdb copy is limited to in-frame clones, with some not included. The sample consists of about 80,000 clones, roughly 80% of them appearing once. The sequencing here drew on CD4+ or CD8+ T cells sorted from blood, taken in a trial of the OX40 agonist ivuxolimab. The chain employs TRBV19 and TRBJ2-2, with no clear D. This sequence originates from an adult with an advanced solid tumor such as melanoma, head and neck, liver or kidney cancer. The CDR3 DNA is TGTGCCAGTAGTATCCCCGACCCCCTTAGACGAGGCGGGGAGCTGTTTTTT. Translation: CASSIPDPLRRGGELFF.